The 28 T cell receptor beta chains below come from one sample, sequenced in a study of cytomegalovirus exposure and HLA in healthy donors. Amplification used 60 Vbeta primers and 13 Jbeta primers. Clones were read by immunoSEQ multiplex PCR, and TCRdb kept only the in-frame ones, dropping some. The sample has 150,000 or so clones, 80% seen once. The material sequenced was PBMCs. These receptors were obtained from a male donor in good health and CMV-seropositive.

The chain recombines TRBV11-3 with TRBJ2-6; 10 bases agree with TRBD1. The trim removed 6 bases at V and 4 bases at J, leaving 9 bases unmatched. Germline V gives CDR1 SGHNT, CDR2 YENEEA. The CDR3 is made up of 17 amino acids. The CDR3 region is CASSRTGTGVGANVLTF. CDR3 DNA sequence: TGTGCCAGCAGTCGGACGGGGACAGGGGTCGGGGCCAACGTCCTGACTTTC.

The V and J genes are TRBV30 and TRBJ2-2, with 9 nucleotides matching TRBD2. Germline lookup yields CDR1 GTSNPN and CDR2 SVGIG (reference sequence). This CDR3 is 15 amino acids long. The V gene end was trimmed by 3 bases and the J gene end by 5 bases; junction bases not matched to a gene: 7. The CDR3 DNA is TGTGCCTGGAGCGGGGCGGGAGGGTGGACCGGGGAGCTGTTTTTT. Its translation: CAWSGAGGWTGELFF.

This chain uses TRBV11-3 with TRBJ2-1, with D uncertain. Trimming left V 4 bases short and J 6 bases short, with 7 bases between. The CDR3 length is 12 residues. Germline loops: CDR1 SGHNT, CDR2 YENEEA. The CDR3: CASSSIVNEQFF. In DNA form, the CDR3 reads TGTGCCAGCAGCTCCATAGTCAATGAGCAGTTCTTC.

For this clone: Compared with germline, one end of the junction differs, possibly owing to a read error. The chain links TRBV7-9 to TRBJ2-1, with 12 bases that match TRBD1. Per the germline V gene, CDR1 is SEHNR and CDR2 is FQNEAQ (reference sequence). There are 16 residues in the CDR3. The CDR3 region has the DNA TGTTCCAGCAGCTCCCCCCCGGGACAGGGGGCATGGGAGCAGTTCTTC. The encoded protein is CSSSSPPGQGAWEQFF.

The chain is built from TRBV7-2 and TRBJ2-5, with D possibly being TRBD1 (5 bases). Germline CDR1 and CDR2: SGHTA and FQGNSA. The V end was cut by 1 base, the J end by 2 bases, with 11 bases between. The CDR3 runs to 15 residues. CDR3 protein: CASSLGSGAQETQYF. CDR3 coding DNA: TGTGCCAGCAGCTTAGGTAGTGGGGCACAAGAGACCCAGTACTTC.

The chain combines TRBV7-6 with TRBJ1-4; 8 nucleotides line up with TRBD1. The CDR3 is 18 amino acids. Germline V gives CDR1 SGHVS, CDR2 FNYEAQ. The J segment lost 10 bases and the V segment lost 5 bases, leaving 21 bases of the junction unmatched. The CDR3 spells CASSPNFGRQQGGRKLFF. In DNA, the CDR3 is TGTGCCAGCAGCCCAAACTTTGGGCGGCAACAGGGGGGAAGAAAACTGTTTTTT.

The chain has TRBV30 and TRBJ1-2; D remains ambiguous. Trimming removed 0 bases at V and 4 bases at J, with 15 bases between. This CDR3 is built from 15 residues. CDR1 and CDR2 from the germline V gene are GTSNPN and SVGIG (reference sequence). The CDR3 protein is CAWSVGVRSSYGYTF. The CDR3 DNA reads TGTGCCTGGAGTGTCGGAGTCAGAAGTAGCTATGGCTACACCTTC.

The CDR3 protein is CARSLGLFGLASGSVSSYEQYF. DNA of the CDR3: TGTGCCAGAAGCTTGGGGCTATTCGGGTTGGCTAGCGGGAGCGTTAGCTCCTACGAGCAGTACTTC. The chain has TRBV5-3 and TRBJ2-5, with 10 bases matching TRBD2. The J call may not be correct, given that the DNA end is closer to TRBJ2-7. TRBV5-3 is given ORF status, its function remaining uncertain. The length of the CDR3 is 22 residues.

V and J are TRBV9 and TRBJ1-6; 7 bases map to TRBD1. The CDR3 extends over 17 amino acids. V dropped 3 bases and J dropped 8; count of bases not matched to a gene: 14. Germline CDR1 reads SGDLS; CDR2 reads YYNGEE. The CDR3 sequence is CASSGTGGGIWDSPLHF. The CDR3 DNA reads TGTGCCAGCAGCGGGACAGGTGGAGGTATTTGGGATTCACCCCTCCACTTT.

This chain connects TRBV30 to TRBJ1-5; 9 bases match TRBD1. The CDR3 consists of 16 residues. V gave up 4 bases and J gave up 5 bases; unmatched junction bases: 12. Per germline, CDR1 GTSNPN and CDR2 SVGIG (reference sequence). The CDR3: CAWKTPGQGWDQPQHF. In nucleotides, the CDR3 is TGTGCCTGGAAAACACCGGGACAGGGATGGGATCAGCCCCAGCATTTT.

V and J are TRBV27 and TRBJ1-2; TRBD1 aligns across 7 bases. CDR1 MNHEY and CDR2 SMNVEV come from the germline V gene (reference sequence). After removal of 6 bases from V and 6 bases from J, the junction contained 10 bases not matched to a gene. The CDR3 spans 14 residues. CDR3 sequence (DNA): TGTGCCAGCAGCCGACAGGGTGCCTCAGATGGCTACACCTTC. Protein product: CASSRQGASDGYTF.

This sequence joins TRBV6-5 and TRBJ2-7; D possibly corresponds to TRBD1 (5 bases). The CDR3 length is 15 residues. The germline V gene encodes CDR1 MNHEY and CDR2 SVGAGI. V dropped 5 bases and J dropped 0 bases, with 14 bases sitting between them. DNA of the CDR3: TGTGCCAGCAGTCAGGACACCTCGAGCTCCTACGAGCAGTACTTC. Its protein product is CASSQDTSSSYEQYF.

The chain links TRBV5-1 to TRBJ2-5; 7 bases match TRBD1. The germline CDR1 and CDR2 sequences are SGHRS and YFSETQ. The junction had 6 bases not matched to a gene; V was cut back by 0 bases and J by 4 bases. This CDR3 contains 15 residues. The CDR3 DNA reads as TGCGCCAGCAGCTTGGAAACAGGGGTGGGAGAGACCCAGTACTTC. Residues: CASSLETGVGETQYF.

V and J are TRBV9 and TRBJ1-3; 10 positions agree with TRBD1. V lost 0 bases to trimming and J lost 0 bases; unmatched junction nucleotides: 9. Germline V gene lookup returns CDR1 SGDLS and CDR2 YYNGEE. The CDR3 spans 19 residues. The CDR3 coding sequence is TGTGCCAGCAGCGTAGCTTCGGACAGGGGGTTAGGCTCTGGAAACACCATATATTTT. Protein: CASSVASDRGLGSGNTIYF.

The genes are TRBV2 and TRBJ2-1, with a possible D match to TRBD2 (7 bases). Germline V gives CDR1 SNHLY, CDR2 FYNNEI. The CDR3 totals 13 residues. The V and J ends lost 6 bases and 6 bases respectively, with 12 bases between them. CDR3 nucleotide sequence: TGTGCCAGCAGGGGGGGGCCAGCCAATGAGCAGTTCTTC. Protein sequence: CASRGGPANEQFF.

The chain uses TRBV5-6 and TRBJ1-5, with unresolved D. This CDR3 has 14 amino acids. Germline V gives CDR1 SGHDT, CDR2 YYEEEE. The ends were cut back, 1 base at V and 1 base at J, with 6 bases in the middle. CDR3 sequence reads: CASSLSTSNQPQHF. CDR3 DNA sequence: TGTGCCAGCAGCTTGAGTACAAGCAATCAGCCCCAGCATTTT.

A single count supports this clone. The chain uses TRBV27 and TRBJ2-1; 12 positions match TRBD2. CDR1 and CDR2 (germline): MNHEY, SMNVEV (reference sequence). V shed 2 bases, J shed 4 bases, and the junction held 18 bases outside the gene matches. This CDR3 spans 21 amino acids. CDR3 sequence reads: CASSLNGGTSGRPWAYNEQFF. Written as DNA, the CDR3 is TGTGCCAGCAGTTTAAACGGCGGGACTAGCGGGCGACCTTGGGCATACAATGAGCAGTTCTTC.

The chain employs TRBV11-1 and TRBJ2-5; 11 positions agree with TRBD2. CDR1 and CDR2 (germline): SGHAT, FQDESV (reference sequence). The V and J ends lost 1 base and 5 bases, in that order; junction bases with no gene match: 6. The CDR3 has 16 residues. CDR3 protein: CASSLGGLAARETQYF. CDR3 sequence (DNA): TGTGCCAGCAGCTTAGGGGGACTAGCGGCCCGGGAGACCCAGTACTTC.

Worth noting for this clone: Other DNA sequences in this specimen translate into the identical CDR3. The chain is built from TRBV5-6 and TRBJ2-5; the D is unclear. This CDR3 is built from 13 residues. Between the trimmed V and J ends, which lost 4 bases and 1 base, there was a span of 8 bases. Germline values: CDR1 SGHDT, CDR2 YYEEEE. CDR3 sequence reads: CASSGTVQETQYF. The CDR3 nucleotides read TGTGCCAGCAGCGGAACAGTCCAAGAGACCCAGTACTTC.

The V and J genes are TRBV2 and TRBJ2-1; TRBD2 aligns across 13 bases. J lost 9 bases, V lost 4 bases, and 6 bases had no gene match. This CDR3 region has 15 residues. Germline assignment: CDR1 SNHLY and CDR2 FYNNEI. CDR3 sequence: CASSATGTSGIEQFF. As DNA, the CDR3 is TGTGCCAGCAGTGCGACCGGGACTAGCGGGATTGAGCAGTTCTTC.

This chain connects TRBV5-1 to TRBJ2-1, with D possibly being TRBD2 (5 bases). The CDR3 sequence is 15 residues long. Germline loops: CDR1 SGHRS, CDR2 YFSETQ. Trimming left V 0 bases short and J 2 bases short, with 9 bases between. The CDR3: CASSLADSAYNEQFF. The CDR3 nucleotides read TGCGCCAGCAGCTTGGCGGACTCCGCCTACAATGAGCAGTTCTTC.

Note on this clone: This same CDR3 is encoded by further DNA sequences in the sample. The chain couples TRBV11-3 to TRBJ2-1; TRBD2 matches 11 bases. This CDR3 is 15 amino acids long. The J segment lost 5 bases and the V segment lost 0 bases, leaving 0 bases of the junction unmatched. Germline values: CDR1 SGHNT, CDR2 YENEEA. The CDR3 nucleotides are TGTGCCAGCAGCTTAGAACTAGCGGGGGACAATGAGCAGTTCTTC. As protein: CASSLELAGDNEQFF. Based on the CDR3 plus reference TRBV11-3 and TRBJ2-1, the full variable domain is EAGVVQSPRYKIIEKKQPVAFWCNPISGHNTLYWYLQNLGQGPELLIRYENEEAVDDSQLPKDRFSAERLKGVDSTLKIQPAELGDSAVYLCASSLELAGDNEQFFGPGTRLTVL.

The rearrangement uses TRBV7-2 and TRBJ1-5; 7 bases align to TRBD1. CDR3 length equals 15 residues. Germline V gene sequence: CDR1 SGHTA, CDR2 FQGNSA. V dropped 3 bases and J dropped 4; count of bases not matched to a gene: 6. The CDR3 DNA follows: TGTGCCAGCAGCTTCTCCGGGACAGCAAATCAGCCCCAGCATTTT. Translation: CASSFSGTANQPQHF.

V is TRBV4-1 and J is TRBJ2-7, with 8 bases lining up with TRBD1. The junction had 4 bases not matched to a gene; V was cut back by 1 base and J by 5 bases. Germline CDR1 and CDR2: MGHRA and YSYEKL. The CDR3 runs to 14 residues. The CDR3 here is CASSQGQGADEQYF. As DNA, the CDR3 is TGCGCCAGCAGCCAAGGCCAGGGGGCGGACGAGCAGTACTTC.

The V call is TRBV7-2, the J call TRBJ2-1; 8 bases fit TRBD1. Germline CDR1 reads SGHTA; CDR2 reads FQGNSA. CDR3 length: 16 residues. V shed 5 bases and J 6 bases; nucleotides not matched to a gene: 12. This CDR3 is CASSPTGTGRGNEQFF. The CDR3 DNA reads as TGTGCCAGCAGCCCCACCGGGACAGGTAGGGGCAATGAGCAGTTCTTC.

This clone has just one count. CDR3 DNA sequence: TGTGCCACCAGCAGAGATCGCGCGGGAGGGCCTGCCGGGGAGCTGTTTTTT. Protein: CATSRDRAGGPAGELFF. The J gene is TRBJ2-2, the V gene TRBV15; 9 bases fit TRBD2. V lost 0 bases to trimming and J lost 6 bases; unmatched junction nucleotides: 8. The CDR3 loop spans 17 amino acids. Germline V CDR1 and CDR2: LNHNV, YYDKDF (reference sequence).

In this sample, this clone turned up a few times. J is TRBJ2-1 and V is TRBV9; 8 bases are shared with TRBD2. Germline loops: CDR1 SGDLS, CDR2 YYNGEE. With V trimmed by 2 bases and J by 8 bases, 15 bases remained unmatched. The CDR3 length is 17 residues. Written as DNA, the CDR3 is TGTGCCAGCAGCGTCTTTTCTAGGACTGCCGGGAGGGATGAGCAGTTCTTC. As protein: CASSVFSRTAGRDEQFF.

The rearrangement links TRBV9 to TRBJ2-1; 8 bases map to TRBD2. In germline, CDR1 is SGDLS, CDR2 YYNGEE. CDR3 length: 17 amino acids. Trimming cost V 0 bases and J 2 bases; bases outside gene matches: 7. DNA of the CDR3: TGTGCCAGCAGCGTAGCCCTAGAGGGACTAGCCTACAATGAGCAGTTCTTC. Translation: CASSVALEGLAYNEQFF.